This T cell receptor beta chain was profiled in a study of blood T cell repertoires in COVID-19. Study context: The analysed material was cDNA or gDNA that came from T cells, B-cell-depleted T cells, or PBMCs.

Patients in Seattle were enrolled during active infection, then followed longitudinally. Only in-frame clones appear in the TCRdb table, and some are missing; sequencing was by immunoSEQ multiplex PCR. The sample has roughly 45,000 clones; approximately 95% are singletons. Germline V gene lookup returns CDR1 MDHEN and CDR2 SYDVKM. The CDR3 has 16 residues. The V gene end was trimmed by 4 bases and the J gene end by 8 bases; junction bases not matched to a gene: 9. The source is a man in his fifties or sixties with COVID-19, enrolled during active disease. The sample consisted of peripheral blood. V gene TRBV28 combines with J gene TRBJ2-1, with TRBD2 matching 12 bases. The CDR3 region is CASSSQASGRADEQFF. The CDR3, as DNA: TGTGCCAGCAGTTCCCAAGCTAGCGGGAGGGCCGATGAGCAGTTCTTC.